The rows below give T cell receptor beta chains drawn from one sample of a study of blood T cell repertoires in COVID-19. Clones were sequenced by immunoSEQ multiplex PCR, and TCRdb holds only the in-frame ones, with some missing. The sample includes fewer than 250,000 clones, over 75% of them seen just once. The sample consisted of PBMCs or T cells enriched from blood (not recorded which). The receptor source for this set is a woman aged 40 to 50 with acute COVID-19. The CDR3 runs from the conserved cysteine through the conserved F or W. Each record gives: CDR3 DNA, CDR3 protein, D gene, V gene, clone size, J gene. D genes are given only for firm matches. The size of a clone is reported for some rows only, either as once, few or many, or as a class for expanded clones.

CDR3 DNA: TGCGCCAGCCACACGAGGGTGGGGAACACTGAAGCTTTCTTT; CDR3 protein: CASHTRVGNTEAFF; D gene: NA; V gene: TRBV5-1; clone size: NA; J gene: TRBJ1-1
CDR3 DNA: TGTGCCAGCAGCGTAGCCGGAGATACTGAAGCTTTCTTT; CDR3 protein: CASSVAGDTEAFF; D gene: NA; V gene: TRBV9; clone size: once; J gene: TRBJ1-1
CDR3 DNA: TGTGCCAGCAGCTTGGGAAACGGACTGGGTTACGAGCAGTACTTC; CDR3 protein: CASSLGNGLGYEQYF; D gene: NA; V gene: TRBV7-9; clone size: NA; J gene: TRBJ2-7
CDR3 DNA: TGTGCCTGGAGTCGGAGCGATCTGAACACTGAAGCTTTCTTT; CDR3 protein: CAWSRSDLNTEAFF; D gene: NA; V gene: TRBV30; clone size: NA; J gene: TRBJ1-1
CDR3 DNA: TGTGCCAGCAGTCCACATCAGGGCGGGGTAGCTTTCTTT; CDR3 protein: CASSPHQGGVAFF; D gene: NA; V gene: TRBV28; clone size: NA; J gene: TRBJ1-1
CDR3 DNA: TGCGCCAGCAGCCCTGGGACAGGCCAAGAGACCCAGTACTTC; CDR3 protein: CASSPGTGQETQYF; D gene: TRBD1; V gene: TRBV5-1; clone size: NA; J gene: TRBJ2-5
CDR3 DNA: TGTGCCAGCAGTTACACAGGGCCCTACGAGCAGTACTTC; CDR3 protein: CASSYTGPYEQYF; D gene: NA; V gene: TRBV6-5; clone size: NA; J gene: TRBJ2-7
CDR3 DNA: TGTGCCAGTAGTACTGGCGGGGCTGGTACAGATACGCAGTATTTT; CDR3 protein: CASSTGGAGTDTQYF; D gene: NA; V gene: TRBV19; clone size: NA; J gene: TRBJ2-3
CDR3 DNA: TGTGCCAGCAGCCCAGGGGGCTCTGGAAACACCATATATTTT; CDR3 protein: CASSPGGSGNTIYF; D gene: TRBD1; V gene: TRBV7-3; clone size: NA; J gene: TRBJ1-3
CDR3 DNA: TGCGCCAGCAAAAGGGACAGGCAAGACTACGAGCAGTACTTC; CDR3 protein: CASKRDRQDYEQYF; D gene: TRBD1; V gene: TRBV10-2; clone size: NA; J gene: TRBJ2-7